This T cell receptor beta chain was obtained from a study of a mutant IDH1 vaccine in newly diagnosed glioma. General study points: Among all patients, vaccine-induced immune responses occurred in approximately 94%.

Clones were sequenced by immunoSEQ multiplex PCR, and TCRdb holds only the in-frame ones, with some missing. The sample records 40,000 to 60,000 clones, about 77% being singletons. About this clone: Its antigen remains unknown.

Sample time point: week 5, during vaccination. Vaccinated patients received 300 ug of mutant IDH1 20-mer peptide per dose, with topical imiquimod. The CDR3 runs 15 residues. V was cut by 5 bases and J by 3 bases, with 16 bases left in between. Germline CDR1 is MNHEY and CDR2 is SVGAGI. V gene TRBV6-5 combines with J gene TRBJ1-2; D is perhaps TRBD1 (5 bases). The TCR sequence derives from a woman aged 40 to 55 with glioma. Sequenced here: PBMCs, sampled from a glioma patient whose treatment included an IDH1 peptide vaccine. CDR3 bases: TGTGCCAGCAGTCCCCGAGGCCGGGGGGACTATGGCTACACCTTC. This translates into CASSPRGRGDYGYTF.